These T cell receptor beta chains were read from a single sample in a study. TCRdb itself ran the 5' RACE reads through MiXCR, one entry per CDR3 protein. The data show more than 7,000 distinct CDR3 sequences, roughly 40% seen once. Material for sequencing was memory CD4+ T cells sorted from blood. All receptors come from a female donor with breast cancer. Both conserved end residues are part of each CDR3. D genes are given only for firm matches. Expanded clones are given a class, and other clones once, few, many or no size at all.

clone_size,d_call,v_call,j_call,cdr3_nt,cdr3_aa
-,-,TRBV6-2/TRBV6-3,TRBJ2-1,TGTGCCAGCATCCAGGGACCCGGGGTCGATGAGCAGTTCTTC,CASIQGPGVDEQFF
once,-,TRBV18,TRBJ1-2,TGTGCCAGCTCACCTATTACCCTACAGGTGTCAAACTATGGCCACACCTTC,CASSPITLQVSNYGHTF
few,-,TRBV18,TRBJ1-1,TGTGCCAGCTCACCACGTGCAGGGCGACTATTGAATTGGGACACTGAAGCTTTCTTT,CASSPRAGRLLNWDTEAFF
-,-,TRBV4-2,TRBJ1-5,TGTGCCAGCAGCCAATCAGGGACGGCACAGCCCCAGCATTTT,CASSQSGTAQPQHF
-,TRBD1,TRBV11-2,TRBJ2-4,TGTGCCAGCAGCCCCACGACAGGGTCGAACATTCAGTACTTC,CASSPTTGSNIQYF
few,-,TRBV5-4,TRBJ2-2,TGTGCCAGCAGCCCGGGTCCCAGCGGGGAGCTGTTTTTT,CASSPGPSGELFF
few,TRBD2,TRBV5-4,TRBJ2-2,TGTGCCAGCAGTCCCGGGGGGGGGAACACCGGGGAGCTGTTTTTT,CASSPGGGNTGELFF
-,-,TRBV7-7,TRBJ2-5,TGTGCTAGCAGCCCCGGGATCTCAAGGGAATGGGAGACCCAGTACTTC,CASSPGISREWETQYF
-,-,TRBV7-7,TRBJ2-3,TGTGCTAGCAGCAGAGGGATGTCTAGCACAGATACGCAGTATTTT,CASSRGMSSTDTQYF
-,TRBD2,TRBV6-5,TRBJ2-7,TGTGCCAGCACTTCACCAGGGACTAGCGGGAGGATCGAGCAGTACTTC,CASTSPGTSGRIEQYF
-,-,TRBV12-3/TRBV12-4,TRBJ1-2,TGTGCCAACAGTCCCCGACTCAGCTATGGCTACACCTTC,CANSPRLSYGYTF
-,-,TRBV5-1,TRBJ2-1,TGCGCCAGCAGCTTAGTCGCCAGGGGCAGTGAGCAGTTCTTC,CASSLVARGSEQFF
-,-,TRBV2,TRBJ1-4,TGTGCCAGCAGAAGGGACCAAGGGGAAAAACTGTTTTTT,CASRRDQGEKLFF
-,-,TRBV5-1,TRBJ2-1,TGCGCCAGCAGCGTAGATCCGAGCTCCTACAATGAGCAGTTCTTC,CASSVDPSSYNEQFF
-,-,TRBV7-9,TRBJ1-4,TGTGCCAGCAGCCAAGACGGAGCCCTGTTTTTT,CASSQDGALFF
-,TRBD1,TRBV7-9,TRBJ2-2,TGTGCCAGCAGCTTTAACCCCGACAGGGCCGTCACCGGGGAGCTGTTTTTT,CASSFNPDRAVTGELFF
once,-,TRBV7-9,TRBJ1-1,TGTGCCAGCAGCTTAGAGCTAGGACAGCTGAACACTGAAGCTTTCTTT,CASSLELGQLNTEAFF
-,-,TRBV18,TRBJ1-5,TGCGCCAGCTCACCAACGGGTACGGGCAATCAGCCCCAGCATTTT,CASSPTGTGNQPQHF
-,-,TRBV28,TRBJ1-1,TGTGCCAGCCTGAGAACTGGGAACACTGAAGCTTTCTTT,CASLRTGNTEAFF
-,-,TRBV18,TRBJ1-2,TGTGCCAGCTCACCAATCAGGGAAACTGGAAACACCTTC,CASSPIRETGNTF
few,-,TRBV6-1,TRBJ1-5,TGTGCCAGCACAGGGGGCAATCAGCCCCAGCATTTT,CASTGGNQPQHF
-,-,TRBV20-1,TRBJ1-5,TGCAGTGCTAGGGATCCTTCGACTGGGAAAGAGCCCCAGCATTTT,CSARDPSTGKEPQHF
-,TRBD1,TRBV18,TRBJ1-1,TGTGCCAGCTCAGGGGACAGACTTGAAGCTTTCTTT,CASSGDRLEAFF
-,-,TRBV4-1,TRBJ1-5,TGCGCCAGCAGCCAAACTACAGGGAACGATAGCAATCAGCCCCAGCATTTT,CASSQTTGNDSNQPQHF
-,-,TRBV7-3,TRBJ2-3,TGTGCCAGCAGCCCAAGAGGCCCAGATACGCAGTATTTT,CASSPRGPDTQYF
-,-,TRBV5-4,TRBJ2-1,TGTGCCAGCAGCACCCTGTGGGGAGAACGAAACAATGAGCAGTTCTTC,CASSTLWGERNNEQFF
-,-,TRBV25-1,TRBJ2-7,TGTGCCAGCAGTGAATACCCGGAAACCTACGAGCAGTACTTC,CASSEYPETYEQYF
medium-sized,-,TRBV7-2,TRBJ1-5,TGTGCCAGCAGCTTAGGAATAGAGGAGCCCCAGCATTTT,CASSLGIEEPQHF
-,-,TRBV3-1,TRBJ1-1,TGTGCCAGCAGCCCAACGACGGGGAGCACTGAAGCTTTCTTT,CASSPTTGSTEAFF
few,-,TRBV28,TRBJ2-2,TGTGCCAGCAGGATGACAACAGGGGAGCTGTTTTTT,CASRMTTGELFF
-,TRBD1,TRBV5-6,TRBJ2-7,TGTGCCAGCAGCCGAAGGGACAGTCCCTACGAGCAGTACTTC,CASSRRDSPYEQYF
-,-,TRBV7-2,TRBJ2-5,TGTGCCAGCAGTTCGCCAGTCCAAGAGACCCAGTACTTC,CASSSPVQETQYF
-,TRBD2,TRBV12-3/TRBV12-4,TRBJ2-7,TGTGCCAGCAGTCCCGTAGCGGGAGGGTATTCCTACGAGCAGTACTTC,CASSPVAGGYSYEQYF
once,TRBD2,TRBV20-1,TRBJ2-2,TGCAGTGCTAGAGTCCCCCCGACTAGCGGGAGGTACGGGACCGGGGAGCTGTTTTTT,CSARVPPTSGRYGTGELFF
medium-sized,-,TRBV7-6,TRBJ2-5,TGTGCCAGCAGCTTGGGCTCCCAAGAGACCCAGTACTTC,CASSLGSQETQYF
-,-,TRBV28,TRBJ1-5,TGTGCCAGCACCCGCGGGGTCGGGAGCAATCAGCCCCAGCATTTT,CASTRGVGSNQPQHF
medium-sized,TRBD1,TRBV10-3,TRBJ1-2,TGTGCCATCAGTGAAACAGGGGAGGGCTATGGCTACACCTTC,CAISETGEGYGYTF
medium-sized,TRBD2,TRBV25-1,TRBJ2-7,TGTGCCAGCAGTCCGCCCCGGGCCGGGACTAGCGACTCCTACGAGCAGTACTTC,CASSPPRAGTSDSYEQYF
-,TRBD1,TRBV30,TRBJ1-2,TGTGCCTGGACGGACAGGGCGAGCTATGGCTACACCTTC,CAWTDRASYGYTF
medium-sized,-,TRBV29-1,TRBJ2-2,TGCAGCGTCCGAGGGGGGGAACAGGGTGGCACCGGGGAGCTGTTTTTT,CSVRGGEQGGTGELFF
-,TRBD2,TRBV11-2,TRBJ2-3,TGTGCCAGCAGCTCACGCGGAGCGGGGGGTGGAGATACGCAGTATTTT,CASSSRGAGGGDTQYF
few,-,TRBV12-3/TRBV12-4,TRBJ2-3,TGTGCCAGCAGTTTAGAGGTACCAGATACGCAGTATTTT,CASSLEVPDTQYF
-,-,TRBV6-4,TRBJ2-5,TGTGCCAGCAGTGACCAAACCGGGCCGCAAGAGACCCAGTACTTC,CASSDQTGPQETQYF
-,-,TRBV6-2/TRBV6-3,TRBJ2-7,TGTGCCAGTCGAGAGGGAAGAGGCGAGCAGTACTTC,CASREGRGEQYF
-,-,TRBV11-2,TRBJ2-3,TGTGCCAGCAGCTTAGCCCGTGGGGGGGGCCCAGATACGCAGTATTTT,CASSLARGGGPDTQYF